Described below is a single T cell receptor beta chain sequence and its context. Antigen specificity is unknown. The data were taken from a study of T cells in tumors after PD-1 blockade. Study-wide context: Either cemiplimab 350 mg every 2 weeks or pembrolizumab 200 mg every 3 weeks was given. During anti-PD-1 treatment, some patients continued daily vismodegib 150 mg. Study-wide results and limits: Most post-therapy expanded exhausted CD8+ clones were new, undetected before treatment. About 41% of tumor TCR clonotypes were also found in blood.

The CDR3 length is 17 residues. Trimming removed 2 bases from V and 1 base from J, with 18 bases in between. Per the germline V gene, CDR1 is MDHEN and CDR2 is SYDVKM. Method: immunoSEQ multiplex PCR; TCRdb's copy keeps in-frame clones and lacks some. The table lists roughly 4,000 clones, about two thirds of them singletons. The sample was tumor tissue, taken before anti-PD-1 treatment. The sequence was obtained from a human donor with basal cell carcinoma. The genes are TRBV28 and TRBJ2-7; tentatively, D is TRBD1 (6 bases). The CDR3 loop reads CASSLLPGAGASYEQYF. CDR3 in DNA: TGTGCCAGCAGTTTACTCCCAGGGGCAGGAGCGTCCTACGAGCAGTACTTC.